The source of this TCR beta chain is a study of blood T cell repertoires in COVID-19. Study context: PBMCs, B-cell-depleted T cells, or T cells provided the cDNA or gDNA that made up the material.

The table came from immunoSEQ multiplex PCR; TCRdb's copy has only in-frame clones and leaves some out. This table holds some 270,000 clones, approximately 89% found once. Trimming took off 0 bases at V and 8 bases at J, with 13 bases between the two ends. In germline, CDR1 is KGHSH, CDR2 LQKENI. The CDR3 sequence is 14 residues long. Participants spanned ages 18 to 89 years and resided in 24 US areas. Each participant's cohort was designated according to participant-reported clinical history. All recovered Cohort 3 donors got two negative PCRs, got clearance, or saw symptom resolution. This sequence was found in a woman aged 60-75 years who had recovered from COVID-19. Sequenced material: PBMCs or T cells enriched from blood (not recorded which). The chain uses TRBV18 and TRBJ1-2; D is possibly TRBD1 (6 bases). In nucleotides, the CDR3 is TGTGCCAGCTCACCACCAGGGGGGGCGTACGGCTACACCTTC. Translated, it gives CASSPPGGAYGYTF.